This section outlines one T cell receptor (beta chain) sequence together with its context. Generated by immunoSEQ multiplex PCR, the TCRdb table keeps only in-frame clones and is missing some. This sample has hundreds of thousands of clones, with over 75% found just once. This entry comes from a study of shared T cell receptors in the human thymus. This CDR3 is built from 15 residues. Trimming removed 6 bases from V and 5 bases from J; junction bases left unmatched: 9. Germline lookup yields CDR1 SQVTM and CDR2 ANQGSEA. The data also belong to a second study, concerning human thymus T cells. That source reports: During corrective heart surgery, resections were taken, and the thymus tissue came from them.

The V call is TRBV29-1, the J call TRBJ2-5, with TRBD2 matching 13 bases. Sequenced input: thymocytes. This clonotype originated in a boy less than two years old with a congenital heart defect. Here the CDR3 reads CSVLTSGRSWETQYF. CDR3 sequence (DNA): TGCAGCGTGCTGACTAGCGGGAGGAGTTGGGAGACCCAGTACTTC.